Listed below are T cell receptor beta chains from one sample, sequenced in a study of human T cells and chemical hapten exposure. TCRdb independently ran MiXCR on the RACE reads; one entry per CDR3 protein. The sample records about 99,000 distinct CDR3 sequences, 9.5% to 15% being singletons. The specimen was whole blood, collected in connection with sensitization to the hapten diphenylcyclopropenone (DPC). Source of these receptors: a woman aged 40 to 49 with alopecia areata. Some clones in this sample may be carry-over from other donors' samples. Both conserved end residues are part of each CDR3. The order of the fields is clone size, V gene, CDR3 length, CDR3 protein. The listing skips clone size in some rows; elsewhere it reads once, few, many or a size class.

>many|TRBV11-2|15
CASSSTWAPTDTQYF
>.|TRBV29-1|16
CSVNLAGRAMAGELFF
>.|TRBV7-6|13
CASSQVMGIEQFF
>.|TRBV7-3|15
CASSSSGYPGTEAFF
>.|TRBV3-1|14
CASSPYTDNYGYTF
>.|TRBV12-3/TRBV12-4|15
CASSLALGVTGELFF
>few|TRBV20-1|13
CSASTPGNTEAFF
>many|TRBV4-3|18
CASSQGGLWENGVYEQYF
>once|TRBV6-5|13
CASSPLRNQPQHF
>.|TRBV9|17
CASSSQISAGVGDTQYF
>few|TRBV18|15
CASSPTSGRGDEQFF
>once|TRBV28|16
CTSSRASRISNQPQHF
>.|TRBV28|11
CASKSTDTQYF
>few|TRBV18|16
CASSPGQRLNTGELFF